The sample holds a few counts of the clone carrying this TCR beta chain. This entry comes from a study of PD-L1 blockade in urothelial cancer. For the study at large: Blood gave a median 141,255 T cells.

Patients suffered from locally advanced or metastatic urothelial carcinoma. Synthetic TCR analog templates were spiked into all PCRs individually. This table comes from immunoSEQ multiplex PCR, and its TCRdb copy is limited to in-frame clones, with some not included. The repertoire includes around 80,000 clones, 87% of them detected once, and 4.5% to 6.5% sits in the top ten. Between the trimmed V and J ends, which lost 5 bases and 6 bases, there was a span of 10 bases. The CDR3 is 12 amino acids. CDR1 and CDR2 from the germline V gene are SGHAT and FQNNGV. The receptor's source is a woman in her seventies with urothelial cancer. Sequencing was performed on PBMCs, taken around atezolizumab (anti-PD-L1) treatment. This chain links TRBV11-2 with TRBJ1-1; weak D call: TRBD1 (5 bases). The CDR3 DNA reads as TGTGCCAGCAGCACCGGGACTCCTGAAGCTTTCTTT. Protein sequence: CASSTGTPEAFF.